Presented here are 23 T cell receptor beta chains from one specimen sequenced in a study of control samples from healthy donors and cancer patients. TCRdb's table, derived via immunoSEQ multiplex PCR, lists solely in-frame clones and lacks some. Among about 50,000 clones listed, 85% to 95% were seen once. The sequencing sample was made of blood. These receptors were obtained from a young man in good health.

The rearrangement uses TRBV5-1 and TRBJ2-1; D may be TRBD2 (5 bases). V shed 2 bases and J shed 4 bases, with 16 bases lying between them. This CDR3 has 16 residues. CDR1 and CDR2 from the germline V gene are SGHRS and YFSETQ. CDR3 region: CASSFLRGSAYNEQFF. The DNA of the CDR3 is TGCGCCAGCAGCTTTCTACGTGGGAGCGCTTACAATGAGCAGTTCTTC.

The chain links TRBV12-3 or TRBV12-4 to TRBJ1-1; no clear D. The CDR3 totals 12 residues. The V and J ends lost 2 bases and 4 bases respectively, with 5 bases between them. CDR3 protein: CASSLTRTEAFF. In DNA, the CDR3 is TGTGCCAGCAGTTTAACTCGCACTGAAGCTTTCTTT.

The chain recombines TRBV6-5 with TRBJ1-2; D possibly corresponds to TRBD1 (5 bases). The V gene lost 1 base and the J gene lost 6 bases, with 9 bases spanning the gap. The CDR3 has 13 amino acids. CDR1 is MNHEY and CDR2 is SVGAGI in the germline V gene. In nucleotides, the CDR3 is TGTGCCAGCAGTTACTATCGAGGGGATGGCTACACCTTC. This codes for CASSYYRGDGYTF.

The chain has TRBV10-3 and TRBJ1-2; unclear D gene. The CDR3 is 15 amino acids. CDR1 and CDR2 from the germline V gene are ENHRY and SYGVKD. The V and J ends lost 2 bases and 4 bases respectively, with 14 bases between them. The CDR3 reads CAISEGPLTSYGYTF. The CDR3 DNA follows: TGTGCCATCAGTGAGGGGCCCCTAACCTCCTATGGCTACACCTTC.

V is TRBV4-2 and J is TRBJ2-5; D unclear. The last part of the DNA fits TRBJ2-7 better; the J call may be wrong. This CDR3 has 14 amino acids. From germline, CDR1 is LGHNA and CDR2 YNFKEQ. The CDR3 spells CASSPLSGNYEQYF. In DNA, the CDR3 is TGTGCCAGCAGCCCCCTAAGTGGGAACTACGAGCAGTACTTC.

The rearrangement links TRBV28 to TRBJ2-7; D uncertain. CDR1 is MDHEN and CDR2 is SYDVKM in the germline V gene. The CDR3 contains 12 residues. V was trimmed by 3 bases and J by 1 base, leaving 4 bases between them. Written as DNA, the CDR3 is TGTGCCAGCAGTTTTAATTCCTACGAGCAGTACTTC. Its translation: CASSFNSYEQYF.

A single count supports this clone. The genes are TRBV2 and TRBJ2-3; possibly TRBD1 or TRBD2 for D (5 bases each). The CDR3 loop spans 12 amino acids. The germline V gene has CDR1 SNHLY and CDR2 FYNNEI. V gave up 4 bases and J gave up 6 bases, with 8 bases separating them. The CDR3 sequence: CASSGWGDTQYF. CDR3 in DNA: TGTGCCAGCAGTGGATGGGGGGATACGCAGTATTTT.

The chain has TRBV15 and TRBJ1-2, with TRBD1 matching 8 bases. J gave up 0 bases and V 0 bases, and 3 bases lay outside the gene matches. The CDR3 is 16 amino acids. Germline values: CDR1 LNHNV, CDR2 YYDKDF (reference sequence). The CDR3 DNA reads TGTGCCACCAGCAGAGATCGGACAGGGACTAACTATGGCTACACCTTC. Protein product: CATSRDRTGTNYGYTF.

The chain recombines TRBV29-1 with TRBJ1-4; no reliable D call. Germline V CDR1 and CDR2: SQVTM, ANQGSEA. The CDR3 runs to 10 residues. The ends were cut back, 4 bases at V and 15 bases at J, with 12 bases in the middle. The CDR3 DNA is TGCAGCGTTGTGGAGGGTAGGATGTTTTTT. Protein: CSVVEGRMFF.

Written as DNA, the CDR3 is TGTGCCAGCAGCTTAGTCGAGACACTTGCGCGGGAGCAGTACTTC. This sequence encodes CASSLVETLAREQYF. The chain combines TRBV7-2 with TRBJ2-7; D remains ambiguous. With 1 base removed from V and 7 bases from J, the gap between germline ends came to 17 bases. Germline loops: CDR1 SGHTA, CDR2 FQGNSA. The CDR3 covers 15 residues.

V usage is TRBV28 and J usage is TRBJ2-7; 13 bases agree with TRBD2. CDR1 MDHEN and CDR2 SYDVKM come from the germline V gene. Germline trimming cut 5 bases from V and 3 bases from J; bases unmatched to any gene: 10. The CDR3 spans 17 residues. CDR3 nucleotides: TGTGCCAGCAGTCCTAGGACTAGCGGGAGTAGGGGCTACGAGCAGTACTTC. This sequence encodes CASSPRTSGSRGYEQYF.

In nucleotides, the CDR3 is TGTGCCAGCAGCACCGACAGGGTGGCCTATGGCTACACCTTC. Translation gives CASSTDRVAYGYTF. This chain uses TRBV11-2 with TRBJ1-2; the match to TRBD1 covers 7 bases. The V segment lost 5 bases and the J segment 4 bases; nucleotides outside the gene matches: 7. The CDR3 contains 14 residues. The germline gives CDR1 SGHAT, CDR2 FQNNGV.

The genes are TRBV15 and TRBJ2-3; D is possibly TRBD1 (6 bases). In germline, CDR1 is LNHNV, CDR2 YYDKDF (reference sequence). V was pared by 0 bases and J by 5 bases, with 18 bases between. The CDR3 extends over 17 amino acids. CDR3 amino acids: CATSRDPLTGSKDTQYF. CDR3 nucleotides: TGTGCCACCAGCAGAGATCCCCTTACAGGGTCCAAAGATACGCAGTATTTT. The whole variable domain, filled in from reference TRBV15 and TRBJ2-3, reads DAMVIQNPRYQVTQFGKPVTLSCSQTLNHNVMYWYQQKSSQAPKLLFHYYDKDFNNEADTPDNFQSRRPNTSFCFLDIRSPGLGDTAMYLCATSRDPLTGSKDTQYFGPGTRLTVL.

This rearrangement joins TRBV2 to TRBJ2-7; D ambiguous. Trimming shortened V by 3 bases and J by 2 bases, and 2 bases separated the two germline ends. The germline V gene has CDR1 SNHLY and CDR2 FYNNEI. The CDR3 has 11 amino acids. The CDR3 DNA reads as TGTGCCAGCAGTGAGACCTACGAGCAGTACTTC. It specifies CASSETYEQYF.

The rearrangement joins TRBV6-2 or TRBV6-3 to TRBJ2-3; 9 bases match TRBD2. Germline values: CDR1 MNHEY, CDR2 SVGEGT. Trimming cost V 6 bases and J 2 bases; bases outside gene matches: 9. The CDR3 is 16 amino acids. In nucleotides, the CDR3 is TGTGCCAGCAGCCCTTTAGCGGGAGTAACCACAGATACGCAGTATTTT. It translates to CASSPLAGVTTDTQYF.

The chain joins TRBV6-1 to TRBJ1-3, with D possibly TRBD1 on 6 matching bases. V gave up 2 bases and J gave up 5 bases, with 13 bases separating them. Germline V gene sequence: CDR1 MNHNS, CDR2 SASEGT. This CDR3 has 15 amino acids. CDR3 residues: CASSEYGGHRNTIYF. CDR3 nucleotides: TGTGCCAGCAGTGAATACGGGGGGCACAGAAACACCATATATTTT.

The chain is built from TRBV9 and TRBJ2-7; D is perhaps TRBD1 (7 bases). Germline values: CDR1 SGDLS, CDR2 YYNGEE. This CDR3 region has 15 residues. V shed 3 bases and J shed 1 base, with 14 bases lying between them. The DNA of the CDR3 is TGTGCCAGCAGCGCGGGGGACAGCCAGTCCTACGAGCAGTACTTC. Its protein is CASSAGDSQSYEQYF.

This sequence joins TRBV6-4 and TRBJ1-1; a weak D match, TRBD1 (5 bases). This CDR3 is built from 13 residues. Germline loops: CDR1 MRHNA, CDR2 SNTAGT. The ends were cut back, 2 bases at V and 2 bases at J, with 6 bases in the middle. DNA for the CDR3: TGTGCCAGCAGTGACCGGGACAACACTGAAGCTTTCTTT. It yields the protein CASSDRDNTEAFF.

V gene TRBV9 combines with J gene TRBJ2-7; no firm D call. In germline, CDR1 is SGDLS, CDR2 YYNGEE. This CDR3 comprises 14 residues. V was cut by 0 bases and J by 2 bases, with 9 bases left in between. CDR3 sequence: CASSVGVNTYEQYF. CDR3 DNA: TGTGCCAGCAGCGTAGGCGTTAACACCTACGAGCAGTACTTC.

The chain has TRBV28 and TRBJ1-3, with D possibly being TRBD1 (5 bases). V lost 3 bases to trimming and J lost 10 bases, with 16 bases between them. The CDR3 sequence is 14 residues long. The germline gives CDR1 MDHEN, CDR2 SYDVKM. The CDR3: CASSFSGHPPTIYF. The CDR3 DNA follows: TGTGCCAGCAGTTTTTCAGGACACCCTCCGACCATATATTTT. The whole variable domain, remainder taken from reference TRBV28 and TRBJ1-3, is DVKVTQSSRYLVKRTGEKVFLECVQDMDHENMFWYRQDPGLGLRLIYFSYDVKMKEKGDIPEGYSVSREKKERFSLILESASTNQTSMYLCASSFSGHPPTIYFGEGSWLTVV.

V and J are TRBV5-1 and TRBJ1-3, with D possibly TRBD1 on 5 matching bases. Trimming took 0 bases from V and 6 from J, leaving 13 bases between them. The germline CDR1 and CDR2 sequences are SGHRS and YFSETQ. The CDR3 has 15 residues. CDR3 amino acids: CASSLGQGAQNTIYF. The CDR3 DNA follows: TGCGCCAGCAGCTTGGGGCAGGGCGCGCAAAACACCATATATTTT.

This clone was observed a single time. The rearrangement links TRBV6-2 or TRBV6-3 to TRBJ1-1, with unresolved D. This CDR3 has 13 residues. The V gene lost 1 base and the J gene lost 1 base, with 4 bases spanning the gap. Germline CDR1 reads MNHEY; CDR2 reads SVGEGT. The chain's CDR3 is CASSYWGNTEAFF. CDR3 DNA: TGTGCCAGCAGTTACTGGGGGAACACTGAAGCTTTCTTT.

The CDR3 spells CASSLGPGRQGGGYTF. CDR3 DNA sequence: TGTGCCAGCAGCTTAGGCCCCGGGAGACAGGGTGGTGGCTACACCTTC. The chain employs TRBV13 and TRBJ1-2; 7 bases match TRBD1. Germline lookup yields CDR1 PRHDT and CDR2 FYEKMQ (reference sequence). This CDR3 contains 16 residues. V shed 0 bases and J 7 bases; nucleotides not matched to a gene: 11.